The 30 T cell receptor beta chains below come from one sample, sequenced in a study of vaccination and CD4 T cells after COVID-19. Treatment given: roughly ten-day PBMC culture with coronavirus spike peptide pools or control peptides (ViraFEST assay). Researchers used the Oncomine TCR Beta short-read assay to sequence DNA from cultured CD4+ T cells. TCRdb independently ran MiXCR on the PCR reads; one entry per CDR3 protein. The sample has about 20,000 distinct CDR3 sequences; approximately 50% are singletons. These receptors lack a known antigen. The sequencing sample was made of CD4+ T cells from blood, cultured in vitro. These receptors came from a human donor who had recovered from COVID-19.

This chain connects TRBV27 to TRBJ1-1; D gene ambiguous. The V and J ends lost 10 bases and 8 bases respectively, with 23 bases between them. The length of the CDR3 is 14 residues. In germline, CDR1 is MNHEY, CDR2 SMNVEV (reference sequence). The CDR3 sequence: CATPGRRSLPEAFF. As DNA, the CDR3 is TGTGCCACCCCAGGCAGGAGGAGTCTGCCGGAAGCTTTCTTT.

The genes are TRBV20-1 and TRBJ2-7; 9 bases line up with TRBD1. This CDR3 spans 18 amino acids. The J segment lost 3 bases and the V segment lost 0 bases, leaving 15 bases of the junction unmatched. Per the germline V gene, CDR1 is DFQATT and CDR2 is SNEGSKA (reference sequence). The CDR3 DNA is TGCAGTGCTAGAGATTTATTTACTCCGGGACAGGGATTCTACGAGCAGTACTTC. This sequence encodes CSARDLFTPGQGFYEQYF.

The V gene is TRBV10-2, the J gene TRBJ2-7; 10 bases match TRBD2. The CDR3 is made up of 14 amino acids. The germline V gene has CDR1 WSHSY and CDR2 SAAADI. J was trimmed by 2 bases and V by 2 bases; bases with no gene match: 0. In nucleotides, the CDR3 is TGCGCCAGCAGTGAGACTAGCGGGACCTACGAGCAGTACTTC. Translation gives CASSETSGTYEQYF.

V and J are TRBV30 and TRBJ1-2, with 11 bases aligning to TRBD1. The CDR3 contains 15 residues. Germline CDR1 GTSNPN, CDR2 SVGIG (reference sequence). Trimming removed 0 bases from V and 5 bases from J; junction bases left unmatched: 5. CDR3 sequence: CAWSVAGTGGYGYTF. CDR3 DNA: TGTGCCTGGAGTGTAGCCGGGACAGGGGGGTATGGCTACACCTTC.

The chain uses TRBV19 and TRBJ1-2; D call uncertain. Trimming stripped 5 bases from V and 7 bases from J, with 14 bases between. CDR1 is LNHDA and CDR2 is SQIVND in the germline V gene (reference sequence). The CDR3 covers 13 residues. CDR3 in amino acids: CASSPSGSSGYTF. CDR3 bases: TGTGCCAGTAGTCCCTCGGGGTCTTCTGGCTACACCTTC.

CDR3 protein: CASSGGHPYEQYF. CDR3 coding DNA: TGTGCCAGCAGTGGGGGTCATCCCTACGAGCAGTACTTC. The gene calls are TRBV2 and TRBJ2-7, with D uncertain. The V gene lost 4 bases and the J gene lost 2 bases, with 9 bases spanning the gap. CDR3 length: 13 residues. Germline CDR1 and CDR2: SNHLY and FYNNEI.

This clonotype was detected only a few times. V is TRBV7-2 and J is TRBJ1-6; D not resolved. CDR1 is SGHTA and CDR2 is FQGNSA in the germline V gene. Trimming removed 9 bases at V and 6 bases at J, with 9 bases between. CDR3 length: 12 amino acids. The CDR3 sequence is CASRDPNSPLHF. CDR3 in DNA: TGTGCCAGTCGTGACCCTAATTCACCCCTCCACTTT.

Only a few counts were recorded for this clonotype. V gene TRBV7-2 combines with J gene TRBJ2-1, with TRBD2 as a possible D gene (5 bases). This CDR3 has 13 residues. Germline assignment: CDR1 SGHTA and CDR2 FQGNSA. The V gene lost 5 bases and the J gene lost 4 bases, with 9 bases spanning the gap. CDR3 in amino acids: CASSHDYYNEQFF. The DNA for the CDR3 is TGTGCCAGCAGCCATGACTATTACAATGAGCAGTTCTTC.

The genes are TRBV21-1 and TRBJ1-3. TRBV21-1 is designated a pseudogene. The CDR3 length is 15 residues. The CDR3 loop reads CASSYSEQLGNTIYF. As DNA, the CDR3 is TGTGCCAGCAGTTACTCGGAACAACTTGGAAACACCATATATTTT.

The chain couples TRBV11-1 to TRBJ1-2, with a possible D match to TRBD1 (5 bases). V shed 7 bases and J shed 6 bases, with 12 bases lying between them. The CDR3 is made up of 12 amino acids. Germline lookup yields CDR1 SGHAT and CDR2 FQDESV (reference sequence). The CDR3 DNA is TGTGCCAGCACCTCCGACAGCGATGGCTACACCTTC. Its protein product is CASTSDSDGYTF.

The chain recombines TRBV14 with TRBJ2-5; 7 nucleotides agree with TRBD2. Losses at the gene ends were 4 bases for V and 1 base for J; bases not matched to a gene: 3. Germline V lookup: CDR1 SGHDN, CDR2 FVKESK. This CDR3 region has 14 residues. CDR3 in amino acids: CASSPGTIQETQYF. The CDR3 DNA follows: TGTGCCAGCAGCCCCGGGACTATCCAAGAGACCCAGTACTTC.

The V and J genes are TRBV24-1 and TRBJ1-5; 9 nucleotides line up with TRBD1. The V gene's germline CDR1 is KGHDR and CDR2 SFDVKD. The CDR3 contains 15 residues. V trimming: 7 bases; J trimming: 5 bases; junction bases outside the gene matches: 8. The CDR3 sequence is CATSQGGQGDQPQHF. CDR3 coding DNA: TGTGCCACCAGCCAGGGGGGACAGGGCGATCAGCCCCAGCATTTT.

The chain recombines TRBV18 with TRBJ2-1, with D possibly TRBD2 on 6 matching bases. V dropped 6 bases and J dropped 5 bases, with 11 bases sitting between them. CDR3 size: 13 residues. CDR1 is KGHSH, CDR2 LQKENI, per germline. CDR3 loop: CASSPSGDNEQFF. The DNA of the CDR3 is TGTGCCAGCTCCCCCTCGGGAGACAATGAGCAGTTCTTC.

The chain uses TRBV7-2 and TRBJ2-2; D is possibly TRBD2 (6 bases). Germline V gene data show CDR1 as SGHTA and CDR2 as FQGNSA. V dropped 2 bases and J dropped 8 bases, with 18 bases sitting between them. This CDR3 spans 16 amino acids. As DNA, the CDR3 is TGTGCCAGCAGCTTAAGGAGCCAGCGGGCTGGGGGGGAGCTGTTTTTT. This sequence encodes CASSLRSQRAGGELFF. Filled out from reference TRBV7-2 and TRBJ2-2, the complete variable domain reads GAGVSQSPSNKVTEKGKDVELRCDPISGHTALYWYRQSLGQGLEFLIYFQGNSAPDKSGLPSDRFSAERTGGSVSTLTIQRTQQEDSAVYLCASSLRSQRAGGELFFGEGSRLTVL.

This clonotype is medium-sized. The chain recombines TRBV19 with TRBJ2-5, with D unclear. Germline CDR1 reads LNHDA; CDR2 reads SQIVND (reference sequence). This CDR3 is built from 11 residues. Trimming left V 4 bases short and J 7 bases short, with 7 bases between. CDR3 region: CASSTEVTQYF. The DNA of the CDR3 is TGTGCCAGTAGTACGGAAGTGACCCAGTACTTC.

The V gene is TRBV20-1, the J gene TRBJ1-1; D is unresolved. Between the trimmed V and J ends, which lost 6 bases and 4 bases, there was a span of 12 bases. Germline loops: CDR1 DFQATT, CDR2 SNEGSKA (reference sequence). The CDR3 loop spans 12 amino acids. The CDR3 nucleotides are TGCAGTGCCTGGCGGTGGGGCACTGAAGCTTTCTTT. Translated, it gives CSAWRWGTEAFF.

The V call is TRBV5-1, the J call TRBJ1-6; 7 nucleotides line up with TRBD1. CDR3 length equals 14 residues. Germline V CDR1 and CDR2: SGHRS, YFSETQ. The ends lost 4 bases at V and 13 bases at J; junction bases unmatched: 11. In nucleotides, the CDR3 is TGCGCCAGCAGCCCCGACAGGGAGCGCGCGCCCCTCCACTTT. It encodes CASSPDRERAPLHF.

In this sample, this clonotype turned up once. The chain employs TRBV10-3 and TRBJ2-4; 7 nucleotides agree with TRBD1. V lost 10 bases and J lost 8; bases outside the gene matches: 17. CDR1 ENHRY and CDR2 SYGVKD come from the germline V gene. The CDR3 covers 15 residues. CDR3 residues: CASNPFGTESDIQYF. CDR3 in DNA: TGTGCCAGCAACCCCTTCGGGACAGAGAGTGACATTCAGTACTTC.

CDR3: CASSIRETQYF. CDR3 in DNA: TGTGCCAGTAGTATACGAGAGACCCAGTACTTC. The V and J genes are TRBV19 and TRBJ2-5; D unclear. Germline CDR1 LNHDA, CDR2 SQIVND (reference sequence). The germline V and J ends were trimmed by 2 bases and 4 bases, with 2 bases remaining between them. This CDR3 has 11 residues.

The chain recombines TRBV7-9 with TRBJ2-7, with D possibly matching TRBD2 (5 bases). This CDR3 has 12 amino acids. V was cut by 5 bases and J by 3 bases, with 8 bases left in between. Germline V lookup: CDR1 SEHNR, CDR2 FQNEAQ (reference sequence). The CDR3 reads CASSRTGYEQYF. The CDR3 nucleotides read TGTGCCAGCAGCCGGACTGGCTACGAGCAGTACTTC. Based on the CDR3 plus reference TRBV7-9 and TRBJ2-7, the full variable domain is DTGVSQNPRHKITKRGQNVTFRCDPISEHNRLYWYRQTLGQGPEFLTYFQNEAQLEKSRLLSDRFSAERPKGSFSTLEIQRTEQGDSAMYLCASSRTGYEQYFGPGTRLTVT.

J is TRBJ2-3 and V is TRBV2, with no clear D. The CDR3 loop spans 16 amino acids. V lost 3 bases to trimming and J lost 5 bases, with 18 bases between them. Germline loops: CDR1 SNHLY, CDR2 FYNNEI. The CDR3 spells CASSEFSRYDEDTQYF. CDR3 DNA sequence: TGTGCCAGCAGTGAGTTCTCGAGATACGACGAAGATACGCAGTATTTT.

This clonotype came up a few times. The chain links TRBV29-1 to TRBJ1-1, with D maybe TRBD1 (5 bases). V shed 8 bases and J shed 10 bases, with 17 bases lying between them. The V gene's germline CDR1 is SQVTM and CDR2 ANQGSEA. CDR3 length equals 11 residues. The CDR3 region is CSTKGGDGAFF. The CDR3 region has the DNA TGCAGCACGAAGGGAGGGGATGGAGCTTTCTTT.

The chain combines TRBV12-3 or TRBV12-4 with TRBJ1-5; no clear D gene. This CDR3 is built from 13 residues. V shed 3 bases and J shed 4 bases, with 7 bases lying between them. The CDR3 sequence: CASSLTTNQPQHF. CDR3 coding DNA: TGTGCCAGCAGTTTGACAACTAATCAGCCCCAGCATTTT.

V and J are TRBV7-3 and TRBJ2-2; D might be TRBD1 or TRBD2, each matching 5 bases. V dropped 4 bases and J dropped 7 bases, with 10 bases sitting between them. This CDR3 spans 13 amino acids. Germline-derived CDR1 and CDR2 are SGHTA and FQGTGA. The CDR3 DNA reads TGTGCCAGCAGCTCGCAGGGAGTCGGGGAGCTGTTTTTT. Residues: CASSSQGVGELFF.

The CDR3: CSAREGVGRLAGGQDTQYF. The DNA of the CDR3 is TGCAGTGCTAGAGAGGGGGTGGGCAGACTAGCGGGAGGGCAAGATACGCAGTATTTT. This chain connects TRBV20-1 to TRBJ2-3; 14 bases fit TRBD2. Germline V lookup: CDR1 DFQATT, CDR2 SNEGSKA (reference sequence). Trimming took 0 bases from V and 5 from J; bases not matched to a gene: 13. CDR3 size: 19 residues.

This rearrangement joins TRBV12-3 or TRBV12-4 to TRBJ1-5; TRBD1 matches 7 bases. J was trimmed by 0 bases and V by 5 bases; bases with no gene match: 7. This CDR3 is built from 16 residues. CDR3 protein: CASSPTGQFSNQPQHF. The CDR3 coding sequence is TGTGCCAGCAGTCCGACAGGGCAGTTTAGCAATCAGCCCCAGCATTTT.

This clonotype was found a few times. The chain joins TRBV15 to TRBJ1-2, with D tentatively TRBD1 (5 bases). The V end lost 4 bases, the J end lost 6 bases, and 12 bases lay between the germline ends. CDR3 size: 13 residues. Per the germline V gene, CDR1 is LNHNV and CDR2 is YYDKDF (reference sequence). The CDR3 DNA sequence: TGTGCCACCAGCATATTCTCAGGGAATGGCTACACCTTC. Translation: CATSIFSGNGYTF.

V and J are TRBV20-1 and TRBJ1-1, with D uncertain. The germline V and J ends were trimmed by 2 bases and 1 base, with 11 bases remaining between them. CDR1 and CDR2 (germline): DFQATT, SNEGSKA (reference sequence). There are 14 residues in the CDR3. CDR3 nucleotides: TGCAGTGCTAGATGGAGAAGTACGAACACTGAAGCTTTCTTT. Translated, it gives CSARWRSTNTEAFF.

V and J are TRBV7-9 and TRBJ1-2, with TRBD1 identical over 11 bases. The CDR3 has 13 residues. Per germline, CDR1 SEHNR and CDR2 FQNEAQ (reference sequence). Losses at the gene ends were 4 bases for V and 5 bases for J; bases not matched to a gene: 0. Here the CDR3 reads CASSWDRGYGYTF. Written as DNA, the CDR3 is TGTGCCAGCAGCTGGGACAGGGGGTATGGCTACACCTTC.

The gene calls are TRBV5-1 and TRBJ1-2; possible D gene TRBD1, 5 bases. Germline CDR1 and CDR2: SGHRS and YFSETQ. This CDR3 is built from 16 residues. V was trimmed by 0 bases and J by 2 bases, leaving 14 bases between them. CDR3 coding DNA: TGCGCCAGCAGCTTGGTCGGGGGGACGCTGAACTATGGCTACACCTTC. Translation: CASSLVGGTLNYGYTF.